The 21 T cell receptor beta chains given below trace back to one sample, sequenced in a study of a mutant IDH1 vaccine in newly diagnosed glioma. Specified time point: week 5, during vaccination. The vaccine gave 300 ug of a 20-mer mutant IDH1 peptide subcutaneously per dose. The table came from immunoSEQ multiplex PCR; TCRdb's copy has only in-frame clones and leaves some out. The sample records about 83,000 clones, around nine tenths being singletons. No antigen has been assigned to these receptors. This specimen consisted of PBMCs, obtained from a glioma patient whose treatment included an IDH1 peptide vaccine. The source is a woman between 50 and 59 years old with glioma.

V gene TRBV30 combines with J gene TRBJ2-5; no definite D call. V dropped 4 bases and J dropped 5 bases, with 8 bases sitting between them. The CDR3 spans 11 residues. Per germline, CDR1 GTSNPN and CDR2 SVGIG (reference sequence). Here the CDR3 reads CAWTLGETQYF. CDR3 DNA sequence: TGTGCCTGGACCCTAGGGGAGACCCAGTACTTC.

The V gene is TRBV21-1, the J gene TRBJ1-1. TRBV21-1 is a pseudogene segment. This CDR3 spans 16 amino acids. This chain's CDR3 is CASSKGGQLLVTEAFF. The CDR3 bases are TGTGCCAGCAGCAAAGGCGGGCAGCTACTTGTCACTGAAGCTTTCTTT.

The chain joins TRBV6-1 to TRBJ2-5; D gene unclear. Germline values: CDR1 MNHNS, CDR2 SASEGT. The CDR3 runs 14 residues. V lost 7 bases, J lost 7 bases, and 19 bases lay in between. CDR3 DNA: TGTGCCAGCATAAGAGACGCAGGCCCCGGGACCCAGTACTTC. This codes for CASIRDAGPGTQYF.

V and J are TRBV7-2 and TRBJ1-1, with TRBD1 as a possible D gene (6 bases). This CDR3 has 14 residues. Germline CDR1 SGHTA, CDR2 FQGNSA. V dropped 2 bases and J dropped 5 bases, with 12 bases sitting between them. CDR3 sequence reads: CASSLHTGATEAFF. The CDR3 DNA follows: TGTGCCAGCAGCTTACATACGGGGGCGACTGAAGCTTTCTTT.

The chain recombines TRBV7-9 with TRBJ1-4, with 8 bases identical to TRBD1. Germline V gives CDR1 SEHNR, CDR2 FQNEAQ (reference sequence). The CDR3 consists of 13 residues. Trimming cost V 7 bases and J 8 bases; bases outside gene matches: 6. CDR3 in amino acids: CASTNRGEEKLFF. The CDR3 coding sequence is TGTGCCAGCACTAACAGGGGGGAAGAAAAACTGTTTTTT.

The rearrangement joins TRBV7-9 to TRBJ2-1, with 10 bases aligning to TRBD2. Per germline, CDR1 SEHNR and CDR2 FQNEAQ (reference sequence). With 0 bases clipped from V and 7 bases from J, the junction kept 6 bases outside the gene matches. The CDR3 is made up of 16 amino acids. The CDR3 loop reads CASSLARGSGRNEQFF. Written as DNA, the CDR3 is TGTGCCAGCAGCTTAGCGCGGGGTAGCGGGAGGAATGAGCAGTTCTTC.

The J gene is TRBJ1-3, the V gene TRBV7-3; 7 bases are a match to TRBD1. The CDR3 is 14 residues long. J was trimmed by 2 bases and V by 3 bases; bases with no gene match: 1. CDR1 is SGHTA, CDR2 FQGTGA, per germline. The CDR3 sequence: CASSFQGAGNTIYF. CDR3 sequence (DNA): TGTGCCAGCAGCTTTCAGGGGGCTGGAAACACCATATATTTT.

The chain uses TRBV29-1 and TRBJ2-3; 8 bases align to TRBD1. CDR3 size: 16 residues. V was pared by 4 bases and J by 1 base, with 10 bases of the junction left unmatched. The germline CDR1 and CDR2 sequences are SQVTM and ANQGSEA. The CDR3 reads CSVARRQGAGTDTQYF. In DNA form, the CDR3 reads TGCAGCGTTGCGCGGCGGCAGGGGGCTGGCACAGATACGCAGTATTTT.

This rearrangement joins TRBV7-2 to TRBJ1-1; D might be TRBD1 (5 bases). The CDR3 is 14 residues long. The germline gives CDR1 SGHTA, CDR2 FQGNSA. The V end lost 5 bases, the J end lost 4 bases, and 14 bases lay between the germline ends. This CDR3 reads CASSRRGFGTEAFF. CDR3 bases: TGTGCCAGCAGCCGAAGGGGTTTTGGCACTGAAGCTTTCTTT.

The rearrangement uses TRBV21-1 and TRBJ2-5; the D segment call TRBD2 is taken from the table without a DNA check. TRBV21-1 is listed as a pseudogene. CDR3 length equals 14 residues. CDR3 in amino acids: CASSKHEAQETQYF. CDR3 bases: TGTGCCAGCAGCAAGCATGAAGCTCAAGAGACCCAGTACTTC.

The gene calls are TRBV5-1 and TRBJ1-6; D possibly corresponds to TRBD1 (5 bases). Trimming pared 2 bases from V and 8 bases from J, leaving 17 bases between. Germline V gives CDR1 SGHRS, CDR2 YFSETQ. The CDR3 is made up of 16 amino acids. CDR3 sequence: CASSFSGWGSDSPLHF. The CDR3 DNA sequence: TGCGCCAGCAGCTTTTCAGGGTGGGGAAGTGATTCACCCCTCCACTTT.

The chain joins TRBV6-1 to TRBJ2-7; D is perhaps TRBD2 (7 bases). The CDR3 is 16 amino acids. Trimming shortened V by 10 bases and J by 7 bases, and 29 bases separated the two germline ends. Germline lookup yields CDR1 MNHNS and CDR2 SASEGT. CDR3 sequence: CAISEVRGGPSGEQYF. CDR3 nucleotides: TGTGCCATTAGTGAGGTAAGGGGGGGACCCTCCGGTGAGCAGTACTTC.

V gene TRBV27 combines with J gene TRBJ2-5; D is unclear. V gave up 6 bases and J gave up 3 bases, with 20 bases separating them. The V gene's germline CDR1 is MNHEY and CDR2 SMNVEV (reference sequence). This CDR3 contains 16 residues. CDR3 coding DNA: TGTGCCAGCAGGGAAGGAGTGAACGCCCGTAAAGAGACCCAGTACTTC. It encodes CASREGVNARKETQYF.

The sample holds one count of this clone. The gene calls are TRBV4-1 and TRBJ2-5; TRBD2 aligns across 12 bases. The germline V gene encodes CDR1 MGHRA and CDR2 YSYEKL. The CDR3 covers 17 residues. V lost 0 bases to trimming and J lost 5 bases; unmatched junction nucleotides: 7. Written as DNA, the CDR3 is TGCGCCAGCAGCCAAGATCAAGCCCTAGCGGGAGGGGAGACCCAGTACTTC. Translation: CASSQDQALAGGETQYF.

This clone was seen a single time. The rearrangement joins TRBV14 to TRBJ2-5; 8 bases fit TRBD1. The junction had 8 bases not matched to a gene; V was cut back by 1 base and J by 4 bases. The CDR3 is 16 residues long. Germline-derived CDR1 and CDR2 are SGHDN and FVKESK. CDR3 residues: CASSQVARGRGETQYF. The CDR3 bases are TGTGCCAGCAGCCAAGTTGCCAGGGGGCGAGGAGAGACCCAGTACTTC.

The chain recombines TRBV5-4 with TRBJ1-1, with a possible D match to TRBD1 (6 bases). This CDR3 region has 14 residues. V lost 4 bases and J 5 bases, leaving 15 bases between the germline ends. The germline V gene encodes CDR1 SGHNT and CDR2 YYREEE (reference sequence). CDR3 amino acids: CASSDHRDRTEAFF. The CDR3 DNA reads TGTGCCAGCAGCGACCACAGGGATCGGACTGAAGCTTTCTTT.

This rearrangement joins TRBV5-1 to TRBJ2-5; perhaps TRBD2 as D (5 bases). The CDR3 is 14 residues long. V was cut by 3 bases and J by 3 bases, with 12 bases left in between. CDR1 is SGHRS, CDR2 YFSETQ, per germline. CDR3 in amino acids: CASSSSGNKETQYF. CDR3 DNA sequence: TGCGCCAGCAGCTCGAGCGGAAATAAAGAGACCCAGTACTTC.

The V gene is TRBV29-1, the J gene TRBJ1-1; D is unresolved. Looked up from germline, CDR1 is SQVTM and CDR2 is ANQGSEA. The CDR3 length is 13 residues. Trimming took 3 bases from V and 1 from J, leaving 9 bases between them. This CDR3 is CSVDIRSNTEAFF. CDR3 in DNA: TGCAGCGTTGATATCAGGTCGAACACTGAAGCTTTCTTT.

The V call is TRBV10-3, the J call TRBJ1-1; 9 bases align to TRBD1. The germline V gene has CDR1 ENHRY and CDR2 SYGVKD. The CDR3 contains 14 residues. V lost 7 bases to trimming and J lost 4 bases; unmatched junction nucleotides: 7. The CDR3 DNA is TGTGCCATCACCCGGACAGGGGTGGCCACTGAAGCTTTCTTT. Residues: CAITRTGVATEAFF.

Points on this clone: Other DNA sequences in this specimen translate into the identical CDR3. This chain uses TRBV27 with TRBJ2-7; no clear D gene. Between the trimmed V and J ends, which lost 4 bases and 0 bases, there was a span of 1 base. This CDR3 has 11 residues. Germline CDR1 reads MNHEY; CDR2 reads SMNVEV (reference sequence). CDR3 sequence reads: CASSSSYEQYF. As DNA, the CDR3 is TGTGCCAGCAGTTCCTCCTACGAGCAGTACTTC.

The chain is built from TRBV19 and TRBJ1-4; the D gene is possibly TRBD1 (6 bases). Between the trimmed V and J ends, which lost 6 bases and 5 bases, there was a span of 13 bases. The CDR3 totals 14 residues. Germline V gene lookup returns CDR1 LNHDA and CDR2 SQIVND (reference sequence). CDR3 nucleotide sequence: TGTGCCAGTAGCCAGGACAGCTTGAATGAAAAACTGTTTTTT. Translation gives CASSQDSLNEKLFF.